This record looks at one TCR beta chain sequence and its context. The entry originates in a study of early T cells in non-severe SARS-CoV-2 infection. Individual cDNA molecules were tagged with unique molecular identifiers. TCRdb itself ran the 5' RACE reads through MiXCR, one entry per CDR3 protein. The repertoire consists of over 80,000 distinct CDR3 sequences, with roughly 12% occurring once and the leading ten covering approximately 4.7%. CDR1 and CDR2 (germline): SGHVS, FNYEAQ. The CDR3 consists of 15 residues. The ends were cut back, 5 bases at V and 8 bases at J, with 21 bases in the middle. The TCR comes from an adult who was a healthcare worker with PCR-confirmed SARS-CoV-2 infection or an uninfected control (not recorded which). Sequences were derived from whole blood, sampled at baseline. The chain joins TRBV7-6 to TRBJ1-1, with a weak D call TRBD1 (5 bases). In nucleotides, the CDR3 is TGTGCCAGCAGCCGAAGCCCGGGACGGGGTGGGGAAGCTTTCTTT. Translating gives CASSRSPGRGGEAFF.